Presented here are 11 T cell receptor beta chains from one specimen sequenced in a study of control samples from healthy donors and cancer patients (dated by TCRdb to 2018 to 2020). Library creation used the immunoSEQ multiplex PCR assay. TCRdb mirrors the immuneACCESS table, restricted to in-frame sequences. Some clones are absent from its copies; in checked studies, under half trace to an unresolved V gene, and the reason for the others is unknown. Recorded for this sample are 350,000 to 450,000 clones; over 75% of them occurred a single time. More than 6% of the sample rests with the top ten. Sequenced input: PBMCs. Every receptor here comes from a man aged 35-49 years with head and neck cancer.

The J gene is TRBJ1-1, the V gene TRBV15; maybe TRBD1 (5 bases). CDR3 length: 14 amino acids. The V gene's germline CDR1 is LNHNV and CDR2 YYDKDF (reference sequence). Between the trimmed V and J ends, which lost 1 base and 8 bases, there was a span of 14 bases. CDR3 residues: CATSRAGLNGEAFF. The CDR3 DNA follows: TGTGCCACCAGCAGAGCAGGGTTGAATGGAGAAGCTTTCTTT. Full variable domain (missing parts from reference TRBV15 and TRBJ1-1): DAMVIQNPRYQVTQFGKPVTLSCSQTLNHNVMYWYQQKSSQAPKLLFHYYDKDFNNEADTPDNFQSRRPNTSFCFLDIRSPGLGDTAMYLCATSRAGLNGEAFFGQGTRLTVV.

This clone was counted once. This chain links TRBV28 with TRBJ1-1; TRBD1 is a possible D gene (6 bases). Germline V gene sequence: CDR1 MDHEN, CDR2 SYDVKM. Trimming left V 8 bases short and J 5 bases short, with 24 bases between. This CDR3 has 16 amino acids. CDR3 sequence: CASSTGGSAGDTEAFF. Here the CDR3 DNA reads TGTGCCAGCTCGACAGGCGGGTCGGCGGGTGATACTGAAGCTTTCTTT. Based on the CDR3 plus reference TRBV28 and TRBJ1-1, the full variable domain is DVKVTQSSRYLVKRTGEKVFLECVQDMDHENMFWYRQDPGLGLRLIYFSYDVKMKEKGDIPEGYSVSREKKERFSLILESASTNQTSMYLCASSTGGSAGDTEAFFGQGTRLTVV.

The rearrangement joins TRBV28 to TRBJ1-6; the D gene is possibly TRBD1 (6 bases). The V end was cut by 5 bases, the J end by 7 bases, with 18 bases between. Germline assignment: CDR1 MDHEN and CDR2 SYDVKM. This CDR3 spans 16 amino acids. Written as DNA, the CDR3 is TGTGCCAGCAGTACCAGAGGGGGGGCCGTCAATTCACCCCTCCACTTT. This gives the protein CASSTRGGAVNSPLHF.

CDR3 sequence: CASSLASPGSSYNEQFF. CDR3 coding DNA: TGCGCCAGCAGCTTGGCCAGTCCGGGGAGCTCCTACAATGAGCAGTTCTTC. This chain uses TRBV5-1 with TRBJ2-1; tentative D call: TRBD2 (5 bases). V dropped 0 bases and J dropped 0 bases, with 13 bases sitting between them. CDR1 and CDR2 from the germline V gene are SGHRS and YFSETQ. This CDR3 contains 17 residues.

The chain joins TRBV19 to TRBJ2-3; possibly TRBD2 for D (6 bases). The CDR3 runs 13 residues. Trimming left V 3 bases short and J 6 bases short, with 10 bases between. Germline V CDR1 and CDR2: LNHDA, SQIVND (reference sequence). Here the CDR3 reads CASSITGGDTQYF. The CDR3 region has the DNA TGTGCCAGTAGTATCACAGGAGGGGATACGCAGTATTTT.

The chain links TRBV18 to TRBJ2-6; no reliable D call. Germline V lookup: CDR1 KGHSH, CDR2 LQKENI. V lost 3 bases, J lost 0 bases, and 6 bases lay in between. This CDR3 has 15 residues. CDR3 in amino acids: CASSPDNSGANVLTF. CDR3 coding DNA: TGTGCCAGCTCACCCGACAACTCTGGGGCCAACGTCCTGACTTTC.

V gene TRBV9 combines with J gene TRBJ2-7; D not certain. The V gene lost 0 bases and the J gene lost 3 bases, with 7 bases spanning the gap. CDR3 length equals 13 residues. Per the germline V gene, CDR1 is SGDLS and CDR2 is YYNGEE. Here the CDR3 reads CASSVAPNYEQYF. Written as DNA, the CDR3 is TGTGCCAGCAGCGTAGCGCCCAACTACGAGCAGTACTTC.

The V call is TRBV28, the J call TRBJ1-1; D remains ambiguous. V was clipped by 6 bases and J by 2 bases, with 13 bases between them. The CDR3 is made up of 14 amino acids. CDR1 MDHEN and CDR2 SYDVKM come from the germline V gene. The CDR3 nucleotides read TGTGCCAGCAGCCTTGCGCTGCCCAACACTGAAGCTTTCTTT. It codes for CASSLALPNTEAFF.

V and J are TRBV27 and TRBJ1-5, with TRBD1 as a possible D gene (6 bases). Trimming cost V 0 bases and J 7 bases, with 16 bases left between them. The CDR3 sequence is 16 residues long. Looked up from germline, CDR1 is MNHEY and CDR2 is SMNVEV (reference sequence). Written as DNA, the CDR3 is TGTGCCAGCAGTTTATCGGGGCAGGGGCGAGGACAGCCCCAGCATTTT. It specifies CASSLSGQGRGQPQHF.

As DNA, the CDR3 is TGTGCCAGCAGTTTAGGGGGGACAGTCGTCGAAGCTTTCTTT. Its translation is CASSLGGTVVEAFF. The V gene is TRBV28, the J gene TRBJ1-1, with 7 bases fitting TRBD1. CDR3 length: 14 residues. The J segment lost 8 bases and the V segment lost 2 bases, leaving 8 bases of the junction unmatched. Germline V gives CDR1 MDHEN, CDR2 SYDVKM.

The rearrangement joins TRBV19 to TRBJ2-7; 10 positions agree with TRBD2. The CDR3 runs 16 residues. The germline V gene has CDR1 LNHDA and CDR2 SQIVND (reference sequence). The J segment lost 4 bases and the V segment lost 3 bases, leaving 9 bases of the junction unmatched. CDR3 in amino acids: CASSIWAGLANYEQYF. As DNA, the CDR3 is TGTGCCAGTAGTATTTGGGCGGGACTAGCGAATTACGAGCAGTACTTC.